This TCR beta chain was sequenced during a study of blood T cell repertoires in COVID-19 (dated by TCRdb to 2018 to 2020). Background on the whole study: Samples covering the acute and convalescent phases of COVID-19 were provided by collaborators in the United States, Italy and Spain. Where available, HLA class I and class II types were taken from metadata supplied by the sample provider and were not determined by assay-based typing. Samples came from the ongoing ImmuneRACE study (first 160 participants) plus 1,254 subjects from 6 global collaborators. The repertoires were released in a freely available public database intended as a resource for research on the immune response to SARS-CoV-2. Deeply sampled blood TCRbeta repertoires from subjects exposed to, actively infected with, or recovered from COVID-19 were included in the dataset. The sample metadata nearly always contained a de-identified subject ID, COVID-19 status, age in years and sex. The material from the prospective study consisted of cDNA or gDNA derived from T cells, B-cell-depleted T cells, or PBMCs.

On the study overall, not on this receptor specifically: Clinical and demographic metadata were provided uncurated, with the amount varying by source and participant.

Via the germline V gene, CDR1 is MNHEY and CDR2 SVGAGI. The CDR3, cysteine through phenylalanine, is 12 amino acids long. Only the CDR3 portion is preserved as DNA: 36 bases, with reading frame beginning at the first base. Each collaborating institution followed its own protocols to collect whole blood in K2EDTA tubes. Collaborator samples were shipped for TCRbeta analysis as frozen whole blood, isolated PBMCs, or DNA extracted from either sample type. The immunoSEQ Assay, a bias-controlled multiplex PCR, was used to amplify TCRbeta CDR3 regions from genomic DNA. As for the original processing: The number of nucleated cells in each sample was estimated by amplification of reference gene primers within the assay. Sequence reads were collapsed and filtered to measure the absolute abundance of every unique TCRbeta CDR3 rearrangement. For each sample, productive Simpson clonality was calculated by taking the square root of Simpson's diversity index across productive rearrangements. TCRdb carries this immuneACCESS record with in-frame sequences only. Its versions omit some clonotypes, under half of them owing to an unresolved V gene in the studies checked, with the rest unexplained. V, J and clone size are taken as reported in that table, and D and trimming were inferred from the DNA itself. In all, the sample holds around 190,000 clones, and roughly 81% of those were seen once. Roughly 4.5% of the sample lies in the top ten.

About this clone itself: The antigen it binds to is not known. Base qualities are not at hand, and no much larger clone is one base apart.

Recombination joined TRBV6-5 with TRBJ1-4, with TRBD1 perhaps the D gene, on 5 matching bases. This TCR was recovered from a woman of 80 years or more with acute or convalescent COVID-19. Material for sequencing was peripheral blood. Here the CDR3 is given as CASGSAGGKLFF. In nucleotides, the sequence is TGTGCATCCGGGAGCGCTGGGGGAAAACTGTTTTTT.